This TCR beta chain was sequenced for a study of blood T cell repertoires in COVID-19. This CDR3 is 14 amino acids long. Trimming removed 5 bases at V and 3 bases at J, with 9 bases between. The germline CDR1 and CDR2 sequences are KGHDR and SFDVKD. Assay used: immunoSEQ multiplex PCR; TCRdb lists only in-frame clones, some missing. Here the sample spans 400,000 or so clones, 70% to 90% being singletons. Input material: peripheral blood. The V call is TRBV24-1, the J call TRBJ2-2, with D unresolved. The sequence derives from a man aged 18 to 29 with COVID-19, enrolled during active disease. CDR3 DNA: TGTGCCACCAGTGGCGGAGTGGACACCGGGGAGCTGTTTTTT. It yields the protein CATSGGVDTGELFF.